This T cell receptor (beta chain) was captured in a study of regulatory T cells in long-lasting Graves disease. Stated time point: persistent/refractory GD, antithyroid drugs over 5 years with positive TRAb. PBMCs provided the RNA from which the TCR library was made. Findings and caveats of the study: Newly diagnosed Graves' patients had higher TCR diversity than persistent ones.

Concerning this clonotype: What it binds is unknown.

Libraries of TCR beta came from iRepertoire HTBI primers plus Arm-PCR of CDR3 regions. TCRdb redid the calling of the multiplex PCR reads with MiXCR, one entry per CDR3 protein. The data show a few hundred thousand distinct CDR3 sequences, 22% seen once. Germline V gives CDR1 MNHEY, CDR2 SVGAGI. Trimming took off 2 bases at V and 2 bases at J, with 6 bases between the two ends. This CDR3 region has 14 residues. This chain connects TRBV6-5 to TRBJ2-2; D might be TRBD2 (5 bases). The source of this sequence is a female donor with Graves disease. Sequenced here: peripheral blood mononuclear cells (PBMCs), sampled when the disease was refractory, from a patient treated with antithyroid drugs. The CDR3 spells CASSYGLNTGELFF. DNA of the CDR3: TGTGCCAGCAGTTACGGACTTAACACCGGGGAGCTGTTTTTT.